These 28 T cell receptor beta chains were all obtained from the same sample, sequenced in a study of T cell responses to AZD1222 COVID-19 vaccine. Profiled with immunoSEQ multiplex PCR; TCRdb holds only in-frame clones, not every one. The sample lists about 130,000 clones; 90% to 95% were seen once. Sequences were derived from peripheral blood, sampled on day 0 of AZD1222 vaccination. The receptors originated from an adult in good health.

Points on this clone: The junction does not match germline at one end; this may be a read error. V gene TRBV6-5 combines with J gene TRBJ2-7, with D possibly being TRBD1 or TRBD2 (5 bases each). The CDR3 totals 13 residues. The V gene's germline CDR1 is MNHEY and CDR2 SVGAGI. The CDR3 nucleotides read TGTGCCAGCAGCCCGGGGACCCCATTTGGTCCATCCTTC. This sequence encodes CASSPGTPFGPSF.

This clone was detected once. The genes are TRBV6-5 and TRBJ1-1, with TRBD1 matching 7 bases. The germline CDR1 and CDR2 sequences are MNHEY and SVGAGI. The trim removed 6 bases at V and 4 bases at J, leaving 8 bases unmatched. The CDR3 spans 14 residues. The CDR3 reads CASRATGLATEAFF. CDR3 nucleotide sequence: TGTGCCAGCAGGGCGACAGGGTTGGCCACTGAAGCTTTCTTT.

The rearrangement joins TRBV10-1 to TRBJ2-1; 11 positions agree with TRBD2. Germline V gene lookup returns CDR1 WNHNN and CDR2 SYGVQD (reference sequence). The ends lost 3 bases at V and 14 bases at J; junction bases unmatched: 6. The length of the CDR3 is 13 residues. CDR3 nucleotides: TGCGCCAGCAGTGAATTCGTAGCGGGAGGGAAGTTCTTC. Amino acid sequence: CASSEFVAGGKFF.

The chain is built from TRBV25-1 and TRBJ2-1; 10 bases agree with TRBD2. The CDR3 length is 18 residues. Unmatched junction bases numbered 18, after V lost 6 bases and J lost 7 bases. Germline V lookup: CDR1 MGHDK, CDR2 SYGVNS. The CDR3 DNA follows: TGTGCCAGCAGCCGAAAGATAAGGAGACTAGCGGGCGATAATGAGCAGTTCTTC. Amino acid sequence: CASSRKIRRLAGDNEQFF.

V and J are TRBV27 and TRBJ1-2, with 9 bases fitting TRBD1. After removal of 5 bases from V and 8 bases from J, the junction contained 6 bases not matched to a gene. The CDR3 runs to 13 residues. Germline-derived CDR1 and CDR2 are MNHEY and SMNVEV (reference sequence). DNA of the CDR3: TGTGCCAGCAGTGGACAGGGGTGGGGCGGCTACACCTTC. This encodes CASSGQGWGGYTF.

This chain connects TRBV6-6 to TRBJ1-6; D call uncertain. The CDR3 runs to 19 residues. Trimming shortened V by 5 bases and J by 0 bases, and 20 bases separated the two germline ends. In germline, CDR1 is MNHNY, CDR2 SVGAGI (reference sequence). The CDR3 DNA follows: TGTGCCAGCAGTCGATCGGACGGATTACTAGGCTCCTATAATTCACCCCTCCACTTT. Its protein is CASSRSDGLLGSYNSPLHF.

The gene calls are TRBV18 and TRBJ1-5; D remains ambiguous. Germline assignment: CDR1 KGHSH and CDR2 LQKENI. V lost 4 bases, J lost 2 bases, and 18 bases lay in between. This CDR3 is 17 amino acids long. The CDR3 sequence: CASSLPAGPGGNQPQHF. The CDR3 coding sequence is TGTGCCAGCTCACTGCCGGCAGGCCCGGGTGGCAATCAGCCCCAGCATTTT.

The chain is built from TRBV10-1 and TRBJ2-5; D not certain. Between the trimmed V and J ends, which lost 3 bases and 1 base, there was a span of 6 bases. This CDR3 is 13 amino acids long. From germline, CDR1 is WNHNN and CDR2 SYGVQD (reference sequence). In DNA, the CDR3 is TGCGCCAGCAGTGACAACCGCCAAGAGACCCAGTACTTC. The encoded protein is CASSDNRQETQYF.

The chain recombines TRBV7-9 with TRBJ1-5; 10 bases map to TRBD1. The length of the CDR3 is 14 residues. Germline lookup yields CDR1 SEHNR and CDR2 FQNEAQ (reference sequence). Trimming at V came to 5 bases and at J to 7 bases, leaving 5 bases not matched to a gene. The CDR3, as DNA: TGTGCCAGCAGCGGCGGACAGGGGGAACAGCCCCAGCATTTT. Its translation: CASSGGQGEQPQHF.

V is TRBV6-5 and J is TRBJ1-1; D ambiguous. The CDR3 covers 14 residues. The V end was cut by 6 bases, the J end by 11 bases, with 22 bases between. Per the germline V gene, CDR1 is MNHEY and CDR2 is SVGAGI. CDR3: CASSLSRDFGVAFF. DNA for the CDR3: TGTGCCAGCAGCCTCTCACGGGATTTCGGCGTGGCTTTCTTT.

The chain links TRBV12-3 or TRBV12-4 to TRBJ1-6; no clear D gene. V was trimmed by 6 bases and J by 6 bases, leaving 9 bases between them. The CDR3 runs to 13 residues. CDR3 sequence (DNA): TGTGCCAGCAGACCCGGTAGTAATTCACCCCTCCACTTT. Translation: CASRPGSNSPLHF.

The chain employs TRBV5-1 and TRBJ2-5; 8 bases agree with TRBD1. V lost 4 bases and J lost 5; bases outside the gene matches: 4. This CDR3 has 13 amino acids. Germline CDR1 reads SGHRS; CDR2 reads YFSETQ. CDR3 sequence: CASSLTGVETQYF. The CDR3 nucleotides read TGCGCCAGCAGCCTGACAGGGGTGGAGACCCAGTACTTC. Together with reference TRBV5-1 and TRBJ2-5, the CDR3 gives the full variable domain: KAGVTQTPRYLIKTRGQQVTLSCSPISGHRSVSWYQQTPGQGLQFLFEYFSETQRNKGNFPGRFSGRQFSNSRSEMNVSTLELGDSALYLCASSLTGVETQYFGPGTRLLVL.

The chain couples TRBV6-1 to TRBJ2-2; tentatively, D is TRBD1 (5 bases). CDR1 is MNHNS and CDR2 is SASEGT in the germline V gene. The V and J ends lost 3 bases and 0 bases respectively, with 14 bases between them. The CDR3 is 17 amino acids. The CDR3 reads CASSDYTQGPNTGELFF. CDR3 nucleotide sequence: TGTGCCAGCAGTGACTATACTCAGGGCCCGAACACCGGGGAGCTGTTTTTT.

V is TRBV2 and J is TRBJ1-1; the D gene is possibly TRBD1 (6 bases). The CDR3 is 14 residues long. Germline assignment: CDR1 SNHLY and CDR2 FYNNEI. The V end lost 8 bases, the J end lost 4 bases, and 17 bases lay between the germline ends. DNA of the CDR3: TGTGCCAGCCGGGGGGCCAGGGCCAGCACTGAAGCTTTCTTT. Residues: CASRGARASTEAFF.

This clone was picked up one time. Here the CDR3 DNA reads TGTGCCAGCAGTTTTAGGACTAGCAACAATGAGCAGTTCTTC. This encodes CASSFRTSNNEQFF. The J gene is TRBJ2-1, the V gene TRBV27, with TRBD2 matching over 8 bases. This CDR3 is built from 14 residues. Germline assignment: CDR1 MNHEY and CDR2 SMNVEV (reference sequence). J gave up 5 bases and V 3 bases, and 3 bases lay outside the gene matches.

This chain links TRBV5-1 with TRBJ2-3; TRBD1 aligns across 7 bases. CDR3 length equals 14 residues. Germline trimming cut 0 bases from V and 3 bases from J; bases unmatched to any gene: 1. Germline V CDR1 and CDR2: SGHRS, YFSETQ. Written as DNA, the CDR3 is TGCGCCAGCAGCTTGGAACAGGGGACAGATACGCAGTATTTT. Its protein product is CASSLEQGTDTQYF. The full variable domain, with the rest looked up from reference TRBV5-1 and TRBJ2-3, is KAGVTQTPRYLIKTRGQQVTLSCSPISGHRSVSWYQQTPGQGLQFLFEYFSETQRNKGNFPGRFSGRQFSNSRSEMNVSTLELGDSALYLCASSLEQGTDTQYFGPGTRLTVL.

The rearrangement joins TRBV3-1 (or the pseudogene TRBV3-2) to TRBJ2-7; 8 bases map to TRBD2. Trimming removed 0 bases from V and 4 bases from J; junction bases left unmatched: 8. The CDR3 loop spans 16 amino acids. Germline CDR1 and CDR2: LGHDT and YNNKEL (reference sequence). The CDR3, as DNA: TGTGCCAGCAGCCAAGATCGCCGGACGGGAGGGTACGAGCAGTACTTC. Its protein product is CASSQDRRTGGYEQYF.

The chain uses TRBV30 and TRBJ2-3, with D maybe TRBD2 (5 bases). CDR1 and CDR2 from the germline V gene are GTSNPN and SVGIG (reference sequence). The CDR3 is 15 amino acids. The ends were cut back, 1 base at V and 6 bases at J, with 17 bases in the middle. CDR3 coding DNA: TGTGCCTGGAGTGCGACCCCCCTTAGCGCCGATACGCAGTATTTT. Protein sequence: CAWSATPLSADTQYF.

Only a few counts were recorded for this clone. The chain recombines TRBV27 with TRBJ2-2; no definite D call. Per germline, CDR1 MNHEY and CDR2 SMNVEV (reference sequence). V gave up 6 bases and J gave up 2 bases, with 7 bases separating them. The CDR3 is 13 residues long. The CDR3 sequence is CASRSTNTGELFF. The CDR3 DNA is TGTGCCAGCAGGTCGACAAACACCGGGGAGCTGTTTTTT.

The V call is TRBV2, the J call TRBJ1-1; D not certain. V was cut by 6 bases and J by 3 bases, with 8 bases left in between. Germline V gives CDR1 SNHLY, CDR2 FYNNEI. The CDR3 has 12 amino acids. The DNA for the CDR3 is TGTGCCAGCAGCGCTACTTACACTGAAGCTTTCTTT. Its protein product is CASSATYTEAFF.

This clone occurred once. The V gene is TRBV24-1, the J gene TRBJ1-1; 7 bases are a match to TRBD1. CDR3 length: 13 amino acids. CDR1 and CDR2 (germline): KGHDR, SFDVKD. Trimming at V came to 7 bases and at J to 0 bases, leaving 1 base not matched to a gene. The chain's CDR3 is CATRTGLNTEAFF. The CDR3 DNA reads TGTGCCACCAGGACAGGGTTGAACACTGAAGCTTTCTTT.

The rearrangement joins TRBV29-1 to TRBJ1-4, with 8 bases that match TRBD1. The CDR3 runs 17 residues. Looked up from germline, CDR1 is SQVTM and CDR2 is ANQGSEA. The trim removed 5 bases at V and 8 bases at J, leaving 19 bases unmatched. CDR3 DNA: TGCAGCGTTCCCTTTAACCCCGCGGGACAGGCGATAGAAAAACTGTTTTTT. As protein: CSVPFNPAGQAIEKLFF.

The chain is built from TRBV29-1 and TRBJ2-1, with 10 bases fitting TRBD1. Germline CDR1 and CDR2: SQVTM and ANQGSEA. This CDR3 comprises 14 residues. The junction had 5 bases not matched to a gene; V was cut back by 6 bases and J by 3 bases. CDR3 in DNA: TGCAGCGTGGCCGGGACAGGGGTCTACAATGAGCAGTTCTTC. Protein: CSVAGTGVYNEQFF.

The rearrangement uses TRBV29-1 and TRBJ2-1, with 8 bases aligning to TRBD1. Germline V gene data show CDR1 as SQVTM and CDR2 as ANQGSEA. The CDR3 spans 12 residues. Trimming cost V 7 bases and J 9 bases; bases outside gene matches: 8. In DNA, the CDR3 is TGCAGCGAACGACAGGGGAATGGTGAGCAGTTCTTC. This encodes CSERQGNGEQFF.

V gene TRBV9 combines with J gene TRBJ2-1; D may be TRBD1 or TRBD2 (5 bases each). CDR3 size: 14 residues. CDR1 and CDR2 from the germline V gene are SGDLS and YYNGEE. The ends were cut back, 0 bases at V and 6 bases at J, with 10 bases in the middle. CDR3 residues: CASSVDGTGNEQFF. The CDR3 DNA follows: TGTGCCAGCAGCGTAGATGGGACCGGCAATGAGCAGTTCTTC.

CDR3 protein: CASSLKGGGVSQPQHF. In DNA form, the CDR3 reads TGTGCCAGCAGCTTAAAGGGGGGGGGTGTAAGTCAGCCCCAGCATTTT. The V and J genes are TRBV7-2 and TRBJ1-5; D perhaps matches TRBD1 (6 bases). V lost 2 bases to trimming and J lost 6 bases, with 17 bases between them. This CDR3 region has 16 residues. Germline assignment: CDR1 SGHTA and CDR2 FQGNSA.

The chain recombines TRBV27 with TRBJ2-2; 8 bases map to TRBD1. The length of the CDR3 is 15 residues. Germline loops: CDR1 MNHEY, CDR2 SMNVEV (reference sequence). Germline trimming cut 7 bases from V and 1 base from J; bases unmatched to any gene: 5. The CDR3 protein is CASTPGGLNTGELFF. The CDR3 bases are TGTGCCAGCACCCCAGGGGGCTTGAACACCGGGGAGCTGTTTTTT.

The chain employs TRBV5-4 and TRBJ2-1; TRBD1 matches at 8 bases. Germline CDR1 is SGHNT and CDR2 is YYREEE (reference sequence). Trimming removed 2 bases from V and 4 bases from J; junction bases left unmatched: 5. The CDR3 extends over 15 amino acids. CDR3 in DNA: TGTGCCAGCAGCTTTCTAAGACAGGGGTACAATGAGCAGTTCTTC. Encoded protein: CASSFLRQGYNEQFF.